This T cell receptor beta chain was captured in a study of blood T cell repertoires in COVID-19. The ends lost 8 bases at V and 3 bases at J; junction bases unmatched: 5. The CDR3 consists of 13 residues. Using immunoSEQ multiplex PCR, the repertoire was profiled, and TCRdb retains in-frame clones only, with some absent. The sample holds about 380,000 clones, more than 70% seen once. The receptor was derived from a man in his forties with acute or convalescent COVID-19. This sequence joins TRBV23-1 and TRBJ2-7, with 9 positions matching TRBD1. TRBV23-1 is designated an ORF whose function remains uncertain. Sequencing input: peripheral blood. In DNA, the CDR3 is TGCGCCAGCCCGGGACAGGGAGGCTACGAGCAGTACTTC. This encodes CASPGQGGYEQYF.